This paragraph reports one TCR beta chain. The specificity of this receptor is unknown. Nothing much larger sits one base from this clone, and base qualities are not available. This record belongs to a study of T cells in Graves' hyperthyroidism and ophthalmopathy (dated by TCRdb to between 2017 and 2020). Notes on the research overall: Peripheral blood was collected at initial diagnosis, before any treatment. TCR V-J signatures able to tell the groups apart were searched for in a discovery cohort of 90 to 100 patients, of whom about 40 had Graves' ophthalmopathy and around 57 had stable Graves' hyperthyroidism. Prospective prediction of ophthalmopathy was tested in an independent validation cohort consisting of fewer than 20 hyperthyroidism patients and around 17 patients who later progressed to ophthalmopathy. The roughly 94 discovery patients were randomly divided into training and test sets at a 7:3 ratio. The study also compared thyroid tissue and blood T-cell repertoires from five or six Graves' hyperthyroidism patients. After blood sampling, hyperthyroidism patients were treated with methimazole at a starting dose of 30 mg daily, and ophthalmopathy patients were treated with high-dose intravenous methylprednisolone. The paper describes TCR Vbeta CDR3 sequencing of 120 to 150 peripheral blood samples, made up of some 42 ophthalmopathy patients, roughly 75 hyperthyroidism patients and 17 progressor patients.

Graves' hyperthyroidism was defined as stable when no progression to ophthalmopathy occurred over 18 months of follow-up. The hyperthyroidism patients were between 18 and 65 years old and newly diagnosed, with a disease duration of less than 2 months. Any patient with an uncontrolled infection, another autoimmune disease, pregnancy or lactation was excluded. Clinical symptoms, serum thyroxine and TRAb, thyroid ultrasound, and orbital computed tomography formed the basis for the diagnoses. PBMCs were separated from over 9 ml of fresh peripheral blood using Ficoll-Paque density gradient centrifugation. Total RNA was extracted using Trizol reagent, and RNA quality was assessed on an Agilent 2100 Bioanalyzer. The study at large found these results: Ophthalmopathy was separated from stable hyperthyroidism by a 13 V-J signature model, with over 85% sensitivity and approximately 84% specificity obtained in cross-validation and 80%/75% obtained in testing. Blood samples also contained most of the expanded thyroid clonotypes (frequency above 0.001), which suggests that blood repertoires may reflect thyroid immune responses. Sample size was not statistically predetermined, and investigators were not blinded to group allocation. In validation, progression to ophthalmopathy was predicted by the model with around 70% sensitivity and around 76% specificity, a median of approximately 6.5 months before onset.

TCR beta CDR3 regions were amplified from RNA transcripts. The TCR CDR3 was subjected to a first round of RT-PCR using the HTBI primer set and the Qiagen OneStep RT-PCR kit. Libraries were constructed in a second round of multiplex PCR, after which size selection and purification were carried out. Sequencing of the libraries was done on an Illumina HiSeq2000 using paired-end 100 bp reads. The authors processed their data as follows. SOAPnuke was used to process the raw data, removing reads that contained adapters or uncalled bases, had a mean Phred below 15, or lacked an exact match to the constant primer or identifier. COPE v1.2.5 was used to merge high-quality paired reads, and clonotypes were defined as unique nucleotide sequences. Clonotypes were aligned to IMGT TRBV, TRBD and TRBJ reference segments using MiTCR v1.1. The analysis was restricted to V-J combinations with a frequency above 0.0001, which together covered approximately 99% of the repertoires. The TCS score was defined as the ratio of F50 (clonal expansion) to E x V (chaos), calculated using BLOSUM62-based TCRdist between CDR3 peptides within each V-J. Welch's t-statistics and random forest reduced some 510 V-J features to some 14, which were used in a naive Bayes classifier (R e1071). TCRdb reprocessed the public reads (quality trimming at Q25 with fastp, clone calling with MiXCR) and kept in-frame beta chains. Each entry merges the rows of one CDR3 protein and shows their most common DNA and genes. TCRdb's processing, not the authors', yielded these V and J calls. Within this sample are about 560,000 distinct CDR3 sequences, with 16% of them counted one time only. The ten biggest clones cover 15% to 20% of the sample.

The CDR3 sequence holds 14 residues, the cysteine and phenylalanine included. This entry keeps only the CDR3 DNA: 42 bases, framed from base 1. For CDR1 and CDR2, the germline V gene (reference sequence) lists DFQATT and SNEGSKA. For this chain, trimming is 4 bases at the V end and 7 bases at the J end, and the number of junction bases without a gene match is 7. The source is a young woman with Graves' hyperthyroidism. The chain couples TRBV20-1 to TRBJ2-7, with TRBD2 identical over 13 junction bases. Sequencing input: blood. The CDR3 region has the sequence CSAKPGLAGREQYF. Here is the DNA: TGCAGTGCTAAACCGGGACTAGCGGGGCGGGAGCAGTACTTC.